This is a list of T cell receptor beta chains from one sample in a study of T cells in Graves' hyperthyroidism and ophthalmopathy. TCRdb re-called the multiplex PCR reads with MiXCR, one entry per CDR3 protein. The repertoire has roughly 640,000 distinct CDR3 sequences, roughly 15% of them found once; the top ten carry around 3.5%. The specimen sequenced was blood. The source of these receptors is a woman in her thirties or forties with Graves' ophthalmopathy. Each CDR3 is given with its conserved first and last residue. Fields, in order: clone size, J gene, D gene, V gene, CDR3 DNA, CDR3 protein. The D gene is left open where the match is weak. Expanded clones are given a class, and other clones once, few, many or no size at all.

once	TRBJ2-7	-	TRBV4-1	TGCGCCAGCAGTACGGTAGGGCTAATTGACGGGCAGTACTTC	CASSTVGLIDGQYF
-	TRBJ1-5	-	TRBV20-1	TGCAGTGGGTTGGCAGGGGGCAATCAGCCCCAGCATTTT	CSGLAGGNQPQHF
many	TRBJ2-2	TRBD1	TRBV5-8	TGTGCCAGCAGTACGACAGGGCCCGGGGAGCTGTTTTTT	CASSTTGPGELFF
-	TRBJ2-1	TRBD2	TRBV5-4	TGTGCCAGCAGCTGGGGGGGGAGTACTGAGCAGTTCTTC	CASSWGGSTEQFF
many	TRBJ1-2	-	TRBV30	TGTGCCGGGGAACTTGGCTACACCTTC	CAGELGYTF
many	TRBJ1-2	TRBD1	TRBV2	TGTGCCAGCAGAGAGGACAGGGCGGGATATGGCTACACCTTC	CASREDRAGYGYTF
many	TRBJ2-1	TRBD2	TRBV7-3	TGTGCCAGCAGCTGGGGTGTAGGCGGGGGTAATGAGCAGTTCTTC	CASSWGVGGGNEQFF
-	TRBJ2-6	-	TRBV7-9	TGTGCCAGCAGCGCGAAAGGTAGGGCGACCGCAGTTGGGGCCAACGTCCTGACTTTC	CASSAKGRATAVGANVLTF
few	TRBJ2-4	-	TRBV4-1	TGCGCCAGCAGCCAACCAACAGGGAGGGGGACCAAAAACATTCAGTACTTC	CASSQPTGRGTKNIQYF
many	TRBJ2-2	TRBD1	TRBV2	TGTGCCAGCGGGACAGGGACGACCGGGGAGCTGTTTTTT	CASGTGTTGELFF
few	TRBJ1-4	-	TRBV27	TGTGCCAGCAGTCCAATCGGGGCAGGATGGGATGAAAAACTGTTTTTT	CASSPIGAGWDEKLFF
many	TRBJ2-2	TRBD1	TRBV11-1	TGTGCCAGCAGCTTAGCCCCTCAGGGGGCAAACGGGGAGCTGTTTTTT	CASSLAPQGANGELFF
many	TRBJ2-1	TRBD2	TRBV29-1	TGCAGCGTTGAAGGGACTAGCGGAGCCAGCTCCTACAATGAGCAGTTCTTC	CSVEGTSGASSYNEQFF
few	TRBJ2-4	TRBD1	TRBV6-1	TGTGCCAGCAGTGGGGGACAGGGGGCCGAAAACATTCAGTACTTC	CASSGGQGAENIQYF
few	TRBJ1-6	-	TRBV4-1	TGCGCCAGCAGCCAAGGCCCACGCTCACCCCTCCACTTT	CASSQGPRSPLHF
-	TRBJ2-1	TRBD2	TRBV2	TGTGCCAGCAGTGGTCGGACTAGCGGGAGATACAATGAGCAGTTCTTC	CASSGRTSGRYNEQFF
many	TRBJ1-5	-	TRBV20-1	TGCAGTGCTAGAGATTCGGGTCGGCGGGGAAGGTACAATCAGCCCCAGCATTTT	CSARDSGRRGRYNQPQHF
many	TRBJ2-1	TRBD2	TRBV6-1	TGTGCCAGCAGTGAAACCCCAGCGGGAGGCTTGAACAATGAGCAGTTCTTC	CASSETPAGGLNNEQFF
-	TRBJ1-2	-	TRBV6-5	TGTGCCAGCAGTTACTCGTCCGGGGAGGATGCCTTC	CASSYSSGEDAF
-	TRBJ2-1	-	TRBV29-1	TGCAGCGTTGATGTTGGTTCCACTATCTCCTACAATGAGCAGTTCTTC	CSVDVGSTISYNEQFF
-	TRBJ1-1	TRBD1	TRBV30	TGTGCCTGGATCGGGGACAGGGCTGGAGGGGCTGAAGCTTTCTTT	CAWIGDRAGGAEAFF
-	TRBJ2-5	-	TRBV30	TGTGCCTGGGACCGAGGGGGAGAGACCCAGTACTTC	CAWDRGGETQYF
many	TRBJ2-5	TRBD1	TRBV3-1	TGTGCCAGCAGCCAAAGATACAGGGGGAGTCAAGAGACCCAGTACTTC	CASSQRYRGSQETQYF
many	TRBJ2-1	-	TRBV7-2	TGTGCCAGCAGCTTAGTTGAGTACAATGAGCAGTTCTTC	CASSLVEYNEQFF
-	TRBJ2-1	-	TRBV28	TGTGCCAGCATCGCTCAGGGGAGCTCCTACAATGAGCAGTTCTTC	CASIAQGSSYNEQFF
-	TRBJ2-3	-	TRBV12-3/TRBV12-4	TGTGCCAGCAGTTTAGAGGTGGGCAGGGGAACAGATACGCAGTATTTT	CASSLEVGRGTDTQYF
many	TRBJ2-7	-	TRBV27	TGTGCCAGCTCCGACCTTGGAGGGCAAACCTACGAGCAGTACTTC	CASSDLGGQTYEQYF
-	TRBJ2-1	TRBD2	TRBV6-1	TGTGCCGGCTCCGGGACTAGAGGTCTCAATGAGCAGTTCTTC	CAGSGTRGLNEQFF
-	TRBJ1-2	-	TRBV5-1	TGCGCCAGCAGCTTGGCCTTCGCCGGACTTAACTATGGCTACACCTTC	CASSLAFAGLNYGYTF
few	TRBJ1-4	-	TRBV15	TGTGCCACCAGCAGAGCCGGGTTAGGGGGTTCCTTCCTCGAAAAACTGTTTTTT	CATSRAGLGGSFLEKLFF
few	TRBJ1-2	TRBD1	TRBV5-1	TGCGCCAGCAGCCGTCCCGGGACAGAAAACTATGGCTACACCTTC	CASSRPGTENYGYTF
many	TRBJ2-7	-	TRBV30	TGTGCCTGGTCAGGCGGAATTGGGGGCTACGAGCAGTACTTC	CAWSGGIGGYEQYF
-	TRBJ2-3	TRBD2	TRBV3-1	TGTGCCAGCAGCCAACAGAGCGGGAGGGCCCGGGCAGATACGCAGTATTTT	CASSQQSGRARADTQYF
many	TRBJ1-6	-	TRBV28	TGTGCCAGCAGACCGGGACCGGGTTTGAGGACCCTCCACTTT	CASRPGPGLRTLHF
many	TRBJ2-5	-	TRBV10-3	TGTGCCATCAGCCACCAACCGGGGGAGACCCAGTACTTC	CAISHQPGETQYF
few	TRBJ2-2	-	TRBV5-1	TGCGCCAGCAGCTTGGCCACTTTGGGCGCCACCGGGGAGCTGTTTTTT	CASSLATLGATGELFF
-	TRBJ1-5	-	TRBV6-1	TGTGCCAGCAGTGGACGAGGGCGGGGGACCCAGCATTTT	CASSGRGRGTQHF
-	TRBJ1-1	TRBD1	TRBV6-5	TGTGCCAGCAGCTACGGGGACAGGGGGGACACTGAAGCTTTCTTT	CASSYGDRGDTEAFF
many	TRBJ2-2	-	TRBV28	TGTGCCAGCAGTTCACCTGAGTTAAACGGGGAGCTGTTTTTT	CASSSPELNGELFF
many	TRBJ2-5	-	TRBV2	TGTGCCAGCTGTTCGTTGGGCCAAGAGACCCAGTACTTC	CASCSLGQETQYF
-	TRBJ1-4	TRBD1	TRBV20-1	TGCAGTGCTAGGAGAGGGGGCGTAACTAATGAAAAACTGTTTTTT	CSARRGGVTNEKLFF
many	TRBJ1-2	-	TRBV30	TGTGCCTGGAGTGTAAGAGCGAACTATGGCTACACCTTC	CAWSVRANYGYTF